These 14 T cell receptor beta chains were all obtained from the same sample, sequenced in a study of Graves' ophthalmopathy and Graves' hyperthyroidism. Investigators amplified TCR beta CDR3 regions from RNA transcripts. Amplification began with first-round RT-PCR using HTBI primers, then second-round multiplex PCR was performed. TCRdb reanalysed the multiplex PCR reads using MiXCR and keeps one entry per CDR3 protein. The sample contains 200,000 to 300,000 distinct CDR3 sequences, about 46% of which appear only once. The sample consisted of peripheral blood. The receptors were gathered from an adult man with Graves' ophthalmopathy.

The chain combines TRBV10-3 with TRBJ2-7; D may match TRBD1 or TRBD2 (5 bases each). Germline V gives CDR1 ENHRY, CDR2 SYGVKD. The CDR3 has 15 residues. With 10 bases removed from V and 7 bases from J, the gap between germline ends came to 26 bases. As DNA, the CDR3 is TGTGCCAGCAGAACGACCGCCGGGGCAGGGCGAGAGCAGTACTTC. Protein: CASRTTAGAGREQYF.

The chain recombines TRBV5-4 with TRBJ1-4; tentatively, D is TRBD1 (6 bases). Germline lookup yields CDR1 SGHNT and CDR2 YYREEE (reference sequence). CDR3 length: 17 amino acids. The ends were cut back, 4 bases at V and 0 bases at J, with 16 bases in the middle. The CDR3 sequence is CASSTSGGLATNEKLFF. Written as DNA, the CDR3 is TGTGCCAGCAGCACGTCCGGGGGGCTGGCAACTAATGAAAAACTGTTTTTT.

This clonotype has a handful of counts. The V gene is TRBV25-1, the J gene TRBJ2-5; D is perhaps TRBD1 or TRBD2 (5 bases each). Germline assignment: CDR1 MGHDK and CDR2 SYGVNS. The CDR3 is made up of 15 amino acids. Trimming cost V 3 bases and J 1 base, with 12 bases left between them. CDR3 residues: CASSDRGVLQETQYF. CDR3 DNA sequence: TGTGCCAGCAGTGACCGAGGGGTTCTCCAAGAGACCCAGTACTTC.

The chain employs TRBV9 and TRBJ1-6; perhaps TRBD1 as D (6 bases). Trimming cost V 6 bases and J 7 bases, with 8 bases left between them. Germline lookup yields CDR1 SGDLS and CDR2 YYNGEE. The CDR3 has 12 amino acids. CDR3 residues: CASTRGNSPLHF. CDR3 bases: TGTGCCAGCACCAGGGGCAATTCACCCCTCCACTTT. Full variable domain (outside the CDR3, taken from reference TRBV9 and TRBJ1-6): DSGVTQTPKHLITATGQRVTLRCSPRSGDLSVYWYQQSLDQGLQFLIQYYNGEERAKGNILERFSAQQFPDLHSELNLSSLELGDSALYFCASTRGNSPLHFGNGTRLTVT.

V is TRBV7-9 and J is TRBJ1-1; a possible D gene is TRBD1 (5 bases). This CDR3 spans 14 amino acids. The V and J ends lost 1 base and 4 bases respectively, with 10 bases between them. The germline V gene has CDR1 SEHNR and CDR2 FQNEAQ (reference sequence). The CDR3 spells CASSLEGGTTEAFF. The CDR3 DNA is TGTGCCAGCAGCTTAGAGGGAGGGACCACTGAAGCTTTCTTT.

This chain uses TRBV24-1 with TRBJ1-1, with 8 nucleotides matching TRBD1. Germline V lookup: CDR1 KGHDR, CDR2 SFDVKD. This CDR3 is 15 amino acids long. V lost 5 bases to trimming and J lost 4 bases; unmatched junction nucleotides: 8. CDR3 DNA sequence: TGTGCCACCAGTGGGCAGGGGGCGATTGGCACTGAAGCTTTCTTT. Encoded protein: CATSGQGAIGTEAFF.

The V call is TRBV20-1, the J call TRBJ1-5; no definite D call. Germline values: CDR1 DFQATT, CDR2 SNEGSKA (reference sequence). V was cut by 3 bases and J by 0 bases, with 9 bases left in between. CDR3 length: 14 amino acids. CDR3: CSARAEYSNQPQHF. Here the CDR3 DNA reads TGCAGTGCTAGGGCCGAATATAGCAATCAGCCCCAGCATTTT.

This chain joins TRBV11-2 and TRBJ2-5; 10 positions agree with TRBD1. This CDR3 is 16 amino acids long. V lost 3 bases, J lost 4 bases, and 8 bases stayed unmatched. Germline CDR1 SGHAT, CDR2 FQNNGV. DNA of the CDR3: TGTGCCAGCAGCTTGGGGGACAGGGGCATGGGAGAGACCCAGTACTTC. It is translated as CASSLGDRGMGETQYF. Complete variable domain (other parts from reference TRBV11-2 and TRBJ2-5): EAGVAQSPRYKIIEKRQSVAFWCNPISGHATLYWYQQILGQGPKLLIQFQNNGVVDDSQLPKDRFSAERLKGVDSTLKIQPAKLEDSAVYLCASSLGDRGMGETQYFGPGTRLLVL.

The J gene is TRBJ1-5, the V gene TRBV9, with a tentative D call TRBD1 (5 bases). Germline values: CDR1 SGDLS, CDR2 YYNGEE. V lost 4 bases and J 8 bases, leaving 13 bases between the germline ends. The CDR3 loop spans 13 amino acids. CDR3 nucleotides: TGTGCCAGCAGCCCAGGGTCCAGCAAGCCCCAGCATTTT. Its translation: CASSPGSSKPQHF.

This clonotype appeared once. J is TRBJ2-7 and V is TRBV11-2, with 9 positions matching TRBD1. The CDR3 contains 15 residues. J gave up 6 bases and V 5 bases, and 11 bases lay outside the gene matches. The V gene's germline CDR1 is SGHAT and CDR2 FQNNGV. The CDR3 bases are TGTGCCAGCAGCCGGATTCCGGGACAGGGTGGCGAGCAGTACTTC. Its protein product is CASSRIPGQGGEQYF.

This chain joins TRBV6-1 and TRBJ1-2, with TRBD1 as a possible D gene (5 bases). The V end was cut by 3 bases, the J end by 4 bases, with 18 bases between. The CDR3 length is 16 residues. Germline V gene data show CDR1 as MNHNS and CDR2 as SASEGT. In DNA, the CDR3 is TGTGCCAGCAGTGAGTTTTCCGGGACGGTCACCTATGGCTACACCTTC. Residues: CASSEFSGTVTYGYTF.

The chain has TRBV7-8 and TRBJ1-1; the match to TRBD1 covers 12 bases. CDR3 length: 14 amino acids. With 5 bases clipped from V and 11 bases from J, the junction kept 9 bases outside the gene matches. In germline, CDR1 is SGHVS, CDR2 FQNEAQ. The CDR3 here is CASSQGTGGLRAFF. The CDR3, as DNA: TGTGCCAGCAGCCAAGGGACAGGGGGCTTGCGTGCTTTCTTT.

There are many counts of this clonotype. The rearrangement links TRBV29-1 to TRBJ1-1; 10 bases match TRBD1. Trimming at V came to 7 bases and at J to 4 bases, leaving 3 bases not matched to a gene. Germline loops: CDR1 SQVTM, CDR2 ANQGSEA. CDR3 length: 12 amino acids. The CDR3 nucleotides read TGCAGCGGTTGGGACAGGGGCACTGAAGCTTTCTTT. Protein: CSGWDRGTEAFF.

This clonotype was recorded at least ten times. The chain links TRBV2 to TRBJ1-6; D remains unclear. This CDR3 comprises 13 residues. CDR1 and CDR2 (germline): SNHLY, FYNNEI. Trimming removed 8 bases at V and 6 bases at J, with 11 bases between. The CDR3 nucleotides read TGTGCCAGCGGAACCAGGCCTAATTCACCCCTCCACTTT. Protein product: CASGTRPNSPLHF.